Given below is one T cell receptor (beta chain) in context. The target antigen is unknown. Within the sample, other DNA sequences also encode this same CDR3. Splitting of CD4+ cells produced CD45RA+ naive and CD45RA-negative memory subsets. Trimming removed 4 bases from V and 2 bases from J; junction bases left unmatched: 6. CDR1 MDHEN and CDR2 SYDVKM come from the germline V gene. The CDR3 has 15 amino acids. The entry originates in a study of shared clonotypes between healthy human individuals. The authors loaded about 0.2 ug DNA, about 30,000 T cell genomes, into sorted-subset replicate PCRs. Libraries were prepared by immunoSEQ multiplex PCR; TCRdb keeps only in-frame clonotypes and omits some of them. The data hold a few million clones, with roughly 93% observed a single time. Findings and limits, study-wide: Approximately 5.4% of naive CD4 clonotypes were common to a few donors.

The chain recombines TRBV28 with TRBJ1-2, with TRBD1 matching over 8 bases. The sample consisted of naive CD4+ T cells from PBMCs. The subset here: CD45RA+ positively selected. The receptor comes from a man younger than 35 in good health. Some clones in this sample may be carry-over from other donors' samples. The CDR3 DNA reads as TGTGCCAGCAGTTCACCCGGACAGGGAAACTATGGCTACACCTTC. This sequence encodes CASSSPGQGNYGYTF.